These T cell receptor beta chains were read from a single sample in a study of blood T cell repertoires in COVID-19. Assay: immunoSEQ multiplex PCR; the TCRdb copy retains only in-frame clones and omits some. The table shows 35,000 to 45,000 clones, with 80% to 90% occurring only once. The specimen was peripheral blood. These receptors were collected from a man aged 35 to 55 with active COVID-19. CDR3s include the opening cysteine and the closing phenylalanine or tryptophan. A D gene is named only where the DNA matches it firmly. Where a row states a size, it is once, few, many or the class of an expanded clone; other rows omit it.

>TRBJ1-5|NA|TRBV7-9|16|NA
TGTGCCAGCAGCTTAGTGGGCTCAGTCGAGAATCAGCCCCAGCATTTT
CASSLVGSVENQPQHF
>TRBJ1-4|NA|TRBV11-2|17|NA
TGTGCCAGCAGCTTGAACAGGGTCCCCGTTACTAATGAAAAACTGTTTTTT
CASSLNRVPVTNEKLFF
>TRBJ2-2|NA|TRBV27|11|NA
TGTGCCAGCCGAAGCAGGGGGGAGCTGTTTTTT
CASRSRGELFF
>TRBJ2-3|NA|TRBV18|14|NA
TGTGCCAGCTCACCATCTGCGGGACAGGATACGCAGTATTTT
CASSPSAGQDTQYF
>TRBJ1-2|TRBD1|TRBV9|16|NA
TGTGCCAGCAGCGTACGGGCAGGGGGTGGTAGCTATGGCTACACCTTC
CASSVRAGGGSYGYTF
>TRBJ2-1|NA|TRBV7-8|15|NA
TGTGCCAGCAGCCGAGGACGGGACGGCGGGGATGAGCAGTTCTTC
CASSRGRDGGDEQFF
>TRBJ2-7|NA|TRBV10-3|13|NA
TGTGCCCTCCAAGGTGATAGCGGCTCCGAGCAGTACTTC
CALQGDSGSEQYF
>TRBJ2-7|TRBD2|TRBV15|14|few
TGTGCCACCAGCAGAGGGACTAGCATCCACGAGCAGTACTTC
CATSRGTSIHEQYF
>TRBJ1-2|TRBD1|TRBV5-8|16|once
TGTGCCAGCAGCATCGGGCGGACAGGGGATAACTATGGCTACACCTTC
CASSIGRTGDNYGYTF
>TRBJ1-1|NA|TRBV14|17|NA
TGTGCCAGCAGCCAGGGAGAGACGGTACCAAAGAACACTGAAGCTTTCTTT
CASSQGETVPKNTEAFF
>TRBJ1-1|TRBD1|TRBV5-5|14|NA
TGTGCCAGCAGCCCGAGACAGGGTGGCACTGAAGCTTTCTTT
CASSPRQGGTEAFF
>TRBJ2-2|TRBD1|TRBV28|22|NA
TGTGCCAGCAGCTTCCCCGGCATTGGCAGCCGGGTAACAGGGGGGAACACCGGGGAGCTGTTTTTT
CASSFPGIGSRVTGGNTGELFF
>TRBJ1-5|NA|TRBV2|15|NA
TGTGCCAGCAGTGAAGCGGCCGGGGGGAGGCAGCCCCAGCATTTT
CASSEAAGGRQPQHF
>TRBJ2-5|NA|TRBV5-1|15|once
TGCGCCAGCAGCTTGGTGCCAGGGGCACTGGAGACCCAGTACTTC
CASSLVPGALETQYF
>TRBJ1-2|TRBD1|TRBV6-6|14|few
TGTGCCAGCAGTTCAGGGGGCGTGATAAGGGGCTACACCTTC
CASSSGGVIRGYTF
>TRBJ2-7|NA|TRBV29-1|13|once
TGCAGCGTTGTCCAGGTCACCACCTACGAGCAGTACTTC
CSVVQVTTYEQYF
>TRBJ2-1|TRBD1|TRBV5-6|12|few
TGTGCCAGCAGCTGGGACAGGGATGAGCAGTTCTTC
CASSWDRDEQFF
>TRBJ1-1|NA|TRBV19|14|NA
TGTGCCAGTAGGGTCAGGCAGGCTACGACTGAAGCTTTCTTT
CASRVRQATTEAFF
>TRBJ2-5|TRBD1|TRBV19|16|NA
TGTGCCAGTAGTATGAGGGACAGGGGGGGACAAGAGACCCAGTACTTC
CASSMRDRGGQETQYF
>TRBJ2-3|NA|TRBV10-2|14|once
TGCGCCAGCAGTGCAGGATTATCCACAGATACGCAGTATTTT
CASSAGLSTDTQYF
>TRBJ1-2|TRBD1|TRBV28|18|NA
TGTGCCAGCAGTCCCCTCGGGGGGGCCGACGCCAGGGGGTATGGCTACACCTTC
CASSPLGGADARGYGYTF
>TRBJ1-2|NA|TRBV9|13|NA
TGTGCCAGCTCTCGTCCCACTTCGGTTGGCTACACCTTC
CASSRPTSVGYTF
>TRBJ2-3|NA|TRBV9|17|NA
TGTGCCAGCAGCGGCGGGGCTAGGACCCTTAGCACAGATACGCAGTATTTT
CASSGGARTLSTDTQYF
>TRBJ1-1|NA|TRBV29-1|12|NA
TGCAGCGTTGCGGGAGGGATGGGTGAAGCTTTCTTT
CSVAGGMGEAFF
>TRBJ2-3|NA|TRBV12-3/TRBV12-4|12|NA
TGTGCCAGCAGTTTTACGGGTGACATAGCGGCTTTT
CASSFTGDIAAF
>TRBJ1-1|TRBD1|TRBV28|19|NA
TGTGCCAGCAGTTTAGGCAGGGGGTGGTCGAAACCAGCGAACACTGAAGCTTTCTTT
CASSLGRGWSKPANTEAFF
>TRBJ1-1|NA|TRBV19|13|NA
TGTGCCAGTAGTCACAGGGAGGGCACTGAAGCTTTCTTT
CASSHREGTEAFF
>TRBJ2-1|TRBD2|TRBV28|16|NA
TGTGCCAGCAGTTTAAGCACGGGAGGGTTGAACAATGAGCAGTTCTTC
CASSLSTGGLNNEQFF
>TRBJ2-7|NA|TRBV7-9|14|NA
TGTGCCAGCAGCTTAGGCCACGGTTCCTACGAGCAGTACTTC
CASSLGHGSYEQYF
>TRBJ1-2|TRBD1|TRBV2|14|NA
TGTGCCAGCAGAGGACAGGGGAAAACCTATGGCTACACCTTC
CASRGQGKTYGYTF
>TRBJ1-1|NA|TRBV28|15|NA
NA
CASSSSMGLDTEAFF
>TRBJ1-2|NA|TRBV18|15|NA
TGTGCCAGCTCACCACCGGCAGGGAATAACTATGGCTACACCTTC
CASSPPAGNNYGYTF
>TRBJ1-5|NA|TRBV15|15|few
TGTGCCACCAGCAGAGATCAGGGTACGAATCAGCCCCAGCATTTT
CATSRDQGTNQPQHF
>TRBJ2-3|NA|TRBV5-1|15|NA
TGCGCCAGCAGCTGGACAGACGCTAGCACAGATACGCAGTATTTT
CASSWTDASTDTQYF
>TRBJ2-2|TRBD1|TRBV2|14|few
TGTGCCAGCACCCGGGACAGGGGCACCGGGGAGCTGTTTTTT
CASTRDRGTGELFF
>TRBJ1-1|NA|TRBV5-1|14|NA
TGCGCCAGCAGCCCTACACTACGGGGCACTGAAGCTTTCTTT
CASSPTLRGTEAFF
>TRBJ2-1|TRBD2|TRBV9|13|NA
TGTGCCAGCAGCGTTAGGCGGGAGGGGGATTTGATCTTC
CASSVRREGDLIF
>TRBJ2-7|TRBD2|TRBV28|14|NA
TGTGCCAGCAAACCGCCAGCGGGGGGCTACGAGCAGTACTTC
CASKPPAGGYEQYF
>TRBJ2-4|TRBD1|TRBV7-8|17|NA
TGTGCCAGCAGCTTGCTCGAGACAGGGAAGACCAAAAACATTCAGTACTTC
CASSLLETGKTKNIQYF
>TRBJ2-3|NA|TRBV27|13|NA
TGTGCCAGCATGCCTTCTCGGGGTAATACGCAGTATTTT
CASMPSRGNTQYF
>TRBJ2-1|TRBD2|TRBV30|14|NA
TGTGCCTGGAGTTCTAGCGGGACCTACAATGAGCAGTTCTTC
CAWSSSGTYNEQFF
>TRBJ1-2|TRBD1|TRBV18|14|NA
TGTGCCAGCTCAACCGGGACAGGGGACTATGGCTACACCTTC
CASSTGTGDYGYTF
>TRBJ1-1|NA|TRBV7-9|14|NA
TGTGCCAGCAGCTTAAACAGCATGAACACTGAAGCTTTCTTT
CASSLNSMNTEAFF
>TRBJ1-6|NA|TRBV5-4|14|NA
TGTGCCAGCAGCTTGGGAGACAGGCATTCACCCCTCCACTTT
CASSLGDRHSPLHF
>TRBJ1-6|NA|TRBV28|15|few
TGTGCCAGCAGTTTAGGGTATTCGGGGGAGTCACCCCTCCACTTT
CASSLGYSGESPLHF
>TRBJ1-1|TRBD1|TRBV5-4|13|NA
TGTGCCAGCAGCTCGGACAGGGACACTGAAGCTTTCTTT
CASSSDRDTEAFF
>TRBJ2-1|NA|TRBV9|15|NA
TGTGCCAGCAGCGTAGAAGGAGGTCCCTACAATGAGCAGTTCTTC
CASSVEGGPYNEQFF
>TRBJ1-2|NA|TRBV9|15|NA
TGTGCCAGCAGCGTAGTGGAGGGTTCTAACTATGGCTACACCTTC
CASSVVEGSNYGYTF
>TRBJ2-7|TRBD2|TRBV28|15|NA
TGTGCCAGCAGTTTTGTGACTAGCGGGAACTACGAGCAGTACTTC
CASSFVTSGNYEQYF
>TRBJ2-6|NA|TRBV9|17|once
TGTGCCAGCAGCGTAGACGGCAGCGCCTCTGGGGCCAACGTCCTGACTTTC
CASSVDGSASGANVLTF
>TRBJ2-7|TRBD2|TRBV5-1|18|NA
TGCGCCAGCAGCTTGGTACCTTGGACAGTTACTAGCGGCTACGAGCAGTACTTC
CASSLVPWTVTSGYEQYF
>TRBJ1-2|NA|TRBV7-8|15|NA
TGTGCCAGCAGCTCACACAGGCTAACTAACTATGGCTACACCTTC
CASSSHRLTNYGYTF
>TRBJ2-7|NA|TRBV2|11|NA
TGTGCCAGCAGCTTTAATAGTCCTGAGTACTTC
CASSFNSPEYF
>TRBJ1-1|TRBD1|TRBV19|14|NA
TGTGCCAGTAGTGTGGACAGGAGGAACACTGAAGCTTTCTTT
CASSVDRRNTEAFF
>TRBJ1-5|NA|TRBV28|13|once
TGTGCCAGCAAAGGGCGGGGGAGTCAGCCCCAGCATTTT
CASKGRGSQPQHF
>TRBJ1-2|NA|TRBV27|15|once
TGTGCCAGCAGTATAGGGGGGGACTCTAACTATGGCTACACCTTC
CASSIGGDSNYGYTF
>TRBJ1-6|NA|TRBV30|11|NA
TGTGCCTGGCAGGAAAATTCACCCCTCCACTTT
CAWQENSPLHF
>TRBJ2-1|NA|TRBV7-9|16|NA
TGTGCCAGCAGCTTAACTGGCGGGACCTTCTACAATGAGCAGTTCTTC
CASSLTGGTFYNEQFF
>TRBJ1-3|TRBD1|TRBV6-1|16|NA
TGTGCCAGCAGTGAAGCCATAACAGGGGTCGGAAACACCATATATTTT
CASSEAITGVGNTIYF